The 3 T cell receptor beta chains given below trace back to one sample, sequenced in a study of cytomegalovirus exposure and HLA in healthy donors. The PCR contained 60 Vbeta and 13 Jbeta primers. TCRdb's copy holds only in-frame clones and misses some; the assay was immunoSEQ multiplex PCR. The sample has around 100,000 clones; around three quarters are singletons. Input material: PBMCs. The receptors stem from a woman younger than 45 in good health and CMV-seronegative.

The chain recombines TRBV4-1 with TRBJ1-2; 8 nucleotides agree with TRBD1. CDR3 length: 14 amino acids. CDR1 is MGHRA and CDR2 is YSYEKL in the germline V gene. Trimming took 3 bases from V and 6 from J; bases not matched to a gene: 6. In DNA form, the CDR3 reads TGCGCCAGCAGCCAGCTAACGACAGGGGATGGCTACACCTTC. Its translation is CASSQLTTGDGYTF.

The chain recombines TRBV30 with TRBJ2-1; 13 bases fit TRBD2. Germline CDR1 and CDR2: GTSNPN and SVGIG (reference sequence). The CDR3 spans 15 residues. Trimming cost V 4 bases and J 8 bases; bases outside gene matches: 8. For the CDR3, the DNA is TGTGCCTGGATTACTAGCGGGAGGGAGAGGGATGAGCAGTTCTTC. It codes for CAWITSGRERDEQFF.

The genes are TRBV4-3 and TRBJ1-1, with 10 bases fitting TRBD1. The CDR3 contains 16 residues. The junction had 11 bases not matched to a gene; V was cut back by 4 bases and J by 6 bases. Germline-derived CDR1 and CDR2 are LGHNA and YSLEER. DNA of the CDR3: TGCGCCAGCAGCCTATCTCTTGGGACAGGGGAATCTGAAGCTTTCTTT. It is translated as CASSLSLGTGESEAFF.